The present TCR beta chain was sequenced within a study of cytomegalovirus exposure and HLA in healthy donors. Study at large: HLA-typed donors were the source of about 85 million unique TCRs, which an early data release held.

Comment on this clone: Its antigen is as yet unknown.

The PCR was carried out with 60 Vbeta primers and 13 Jbeta primers. In the authors' workflow: Some 80 million unique TCR beta chains, some 9.9 million shared, were counted in a later analysis. The repertoire was sequenced with immunoSEQ multiplex PCR; TCRdb's copy has only in-frame clones and lacks some. That table is the source of V, J and clone size, and D and trimming were worked out from the DNA. Here the sample spans about 150,000 clones, around 80% being singletons. Study-wide findings and caveats: Researchers reported in a later analysis that a missense DCLRE1C variant was tied to TCR beta V- and J-gene trimming.

V was clipped by 8 bases and J by 9 bases; unmatched bases: 16. Per germline, CDR1 SGHNT and CDR2 YENEEA. CDR3 length: 15 amino acids. V usage is TRBV11-3 and J usage is TRBJ2-1; 7 bases are a match to TRBD2. The sequence was obtained from a boy aged 2 to 10 in good health and CMV-seronegative. The sample consisted of PBMCs. CDR3 in amino acids: CASGPWEGPYPEQFF. In DNA form, the CDR3 reads TGTGCCAGCGGCCCCTGGGAGGGCCCTTATCCTGAGCAGTTCTTC. Variable domain in full (rest from reference TRBV11-3 and TRBJ2-1): EAGVVQSPRYKIIEKKQPVAFWCNPISGHNTLYWYLQNLGQGPELLIRYENEEAVDDSQLPKDRFSAERLKGVDSTLKIQPAELGDSAVYLCASGPWEGPYPEQFFGPGTRLTVL.